Listed here are 32 T cell receptor beta chains from one sample, sequenced in a study of blood T cell repertoires in COVID-19. Sequenced by immunoSEQ multiplex PCR; TCRdb stores in-frame clones only, minus some. The data contain tens of thousands of clones, around 83% of them singletons. Sequences were obtained from peripheral blood. Every receptor here comes from an elderly woman with acute or convalescent COVID-19.

About this clone: At one of its ends the junction is not consistent with the germline gene, which may arise from a read error. The chain uses TRBV7-7 and TRBJ2-5; 8 bases line up with TRBD2. Germline V gene data show CDR1 as SSHAT and CDR2 as FNYEAQ (reference sequence). The CDR3 covers 14 residues. The CDR3 here is CASSRAGAQETQYF. DNA for the CDR3: TGTGCTAGCAGCCGAGCGGGGGCGCAAGAGACCCAGTACTTC.

The chain is built from TRBV7-8 and TRBJ1-1, with 7 bases that match TRBD1. V dropped 4 bases and J dropped 6; count of bases not matched to a gene: 11. The CDR3 has 15 amino acids. Per germline, CDR1 SGHVS and CDR2 FQNEAQ. As DNA, the CDR3 is TGTGCCAGCAGCTCACGACAGGGAGTATTTGCTGAAGCTTTCTTT. Its translation: CASSSRQGVFAEAFF.

This sequence joins TRBV7-9 and TRBJ1-1; TRBD1 might be the D (5 bases). The germline CDR1 and CDR2 sequences are SEHNR and FQNEAQ (reference sequence). This CDR3 is 14 amino acids long. The V gene lost 1 base and the J gene lost 4 bases, with 10 bases spanning the gap. CDR3 protein: CASSLVGGITEAFF. The CDR3 DNA follows: TGTGCCAGCAGCTTAGTGGGGGGTATCACTGAAGCTTTCTTT.

The chain is built from TRBV6-6 and TRBJ1-1, with D unresolved. This CDR3 region has 13 residues. CDR1 and CDR2 (germline): MNHNY, SVGAGI (reference sequence). Deletions cut 7 bases from V and 1 base from J, with 10 bases between. DNA for the CDR3: TGTGCCAGCAAGCTGCTGTCGAACACTGAAGCTTTCTTT. Amino acid sequence: CASKLLSNTEAFF.

This chain connects TRBV19 to TRBJ2-5; 7 nucleotides agree with TRBD2. The CDR3 is made up of 15 amino acids. J gave up 5 bases and V 5 bases, and 11 bases lay outside the gene matches. Germline V gene sequence: CDR1 LNHDA, CDR2 SQIVND (reference sequence). The CDR3 sequence is CASSDDQRGRETQYF. The CDR3 DNA reads as TGTGCCAGTAGTGACGATCAGCGGGGCCGGGAGACCCAGTACTTC. The whole variable domain, filled in from reference TRBV19 and TRBJ2-5, reads DGGITQSPKYLFRKEGQNVTLSCEQNLNHDAMYWYRQDPGQGLRLIYYSQIVNDFQKGDIAEGYSVSREKKESFPLTVTSAQKNPTAFYLCASSDDQRGRETQYFGPGTRLLVL.

The chain recombines TRBV30 with TRBJ2-3; 13 bases are a match to TRBD2. The trim removed 4 bases at V and 1 base at J, leaving 5 bases unmatched. The length of the CDR3 is 16 residues. Germline V gene sequence: CDR1 GTSNPN, CDR2 SVGIG (reference sequence). The DNA of the CDR3 is TGTGCCTGGAACAGCGGACTAGCGGGGGGCACAGATACGCAGTATTTT. This sequence encodes CAWNSGLAGGTDTQYF.

The chain combines TRBV6-6 with TRBJ2-5, with D perhaps TRBD2 (7 bases). Trimming left V 4 bases short and J 5 bases short, with 17 bases between. The CDR3 loop spans 15 amino acids. Germline V gene sequence: CDR1 MNHNY, CDR2 SVGAGI (reference sequence). The CDR3 region has the DNA TGTGCCAGCAGTTCTCGTCGGGGGGCTGGTGAGACCCAGTACTTC. Protein: CASSSRRGAGETQYF.

The gene calls are TRBV6-2 or TRBV6-3 and TRBJ2-7; a weak D match, TRBD1 (5 bases). Trimming removed 6 bases at V and 4 bases at J, with 22 bases between. CDR1 MNHEY and CDR2 SVGEGT come from the germline V gene. This CDR3 is built from 16 residues. CDR3 sequence reads: CASSRPGQILSYEQYF. The DNA for the CDR3 is TGTGCCAGCAGCCGACCAGGACAAATCTTAAGTTACGAGCAGTACTTC.

The rearrangement uses TRBV11-2 and TRBJ1-2; perhaps TRBD1 as D (6 bases). Germline V gives CDR1 SGHAT, CDR2 FQNNGV. The CDR3 runs 12 residues. The V end was cut by 6 bases, the J end by 9 bases, with 14 bases between. CDR3 sequence (DNA): TGTGCCAGCAGTGGGGGGGCATCAAGCTACACCTTC. Its protein product is CASSGGASSYTF.

The chain combines TRBV3-1 (or the pseudogene TRBV3-2) with TRBJ1-2; D is undetermined. Germline-derived CDR1 and CDR2 are LGHDT and YNNKEL (reference sequence). The CDR3 is 14 amino acids. The ends were cut back, 3 bases at V and 0 bases at J, with 8 bases in the middle. The CDR3 DNA reads as TGTGCCAGCAGCCAGCAGGTGTCTAACTATGGCTACACCTTC. The encoded protein is CASSQQVSNYGYTF.

This chain connects TRBV6-5 to TRBJ1-4; TRBD1 matches at 9 bases. V was clipped by 6 bases and J by 7 bases; unmatched bases: 6. This CDR3 contains 14 residues. The V gene's germline CDR1 is MNHEY and CDR2 SVGAGI. In nucleotides, the CDR3 is TGTGCCAGCAGAAGACAGGGGGTGGGTGAAAAACTGTTTTTT. Protein product: CASRRQGVGEKLFF.

The sample holds a few counts of this clone. The chain uses TRBV1 and TRBJ2-4; TRBD1 is taken as the D call from the table, unchecked against the DNA. TRBV1 is an annotated pseudogene. CDR3 length: 16 residues. The DNA for the CDR3 is TGCACCAGCAGCCCCGGACAGGGGGAAGGCAAAAACATTCAGTACTTC. This gives the protein CTSSPGQGEGKNIQYF.

This chain uses TRBV5-1 with TRBJ2-1; 7 bases agree with TRBD1. CDR3 length: 15 residues. The V gene end was trimmed by 1 base and the J gene end by 3 bases; junction bases not matched to a gene: 4. The germline V gene has CDR1 SGHRS and CDR2 YFSETQ. The CDR3 region has the DNA TGCGCCAGCAGCTTGTATACAGGGGACTACAATGAGCAGTTCTTC. Translation: CASSLYTGDYNEQFF. Variable domain in full (rest from reference TRBV5-1 and TRBJ2-1): KAGVTQTPRYLIKTRGQQVTLSCSPISGHRSVSWYQQTPGQGLQFLFEYFSETQRNKGNFPGRFSGRQFSNSRSEMNVSTLELGDSALYLCASSLYTGDYNEQFFGPGTRLTVL.

The chain recombines TRBV5-1 with TRBJ2-7, with D perhaps matching TRBD2 (6 bases). Germline V lookup: CDR1 SGHRS, CDR2 YFSETQ. The CDR3 covers 11 residues. Trimming removed 7 bases at V and 7 bases at J, with 12 bases between. CDR3 loop: CASRGTGEQYF. CDR3 sequence (DNA): TGCGCCAGCCGGGGGACTGGGGAGCAGTACTTC.

V gene TRBV5-4 combines with J gene TRBJ2-7; TRBD1 aligns across 7 bases. The length of the CDR3 is 14 residues. Germline CDR1 reads SGHNT; CDR2 reads YYREEE (reference sequence). The V segment lost 1 base and the J segment 7 bases; nucleotides outside the gene matches: 8. CDR3 region: CASSLPGQSWEQYF. DNA for the CDR3: TGTGCCAGCAGCTTGCCGGGACAGTCCTGGGAGCAGTACTTC.

The V and J genes are TRBV6-9 and TRBJ1-2; 7 bases match TRBD1. The J segment lost 4 bases and the V segment lost 7 bases, leaving 18 bases of the junction unmatched. The CDR3 sequence is 17 residues long. In germline, CDR1 is MNHGY, CDR2 SVAAGI. The CDR3 reads CASITPGQPVCGYGYTF. CDR3 nucleotide sequence: TGTGCCAGCATTACACCGGGACAGCCTGTTTGTGGCTATGGCTACACCTTC.

The gene calls are TRBV6-1 and TRBJ1-4; D not certain. The CDR3 contains 17 residues. V was trimmed by 2 bases and J by 0 bases, leaving 13 bases between them. Germline CDR1 reads MNHNS; CDR2 reads SASEGT. The CDR3 sequence is CASSEMVVFATNEKLFF. The CDR3 region has the DNA TGTGCCAGCAGTGAAATGGTAGTCTTTGCAACTAATGAAAAACTGTTTTTT.

The V call is TRBV25-1, the J call TRBJ1-4, with 10 positions matching TRBD1. Germline V CDR1 and CDR2: MGHDK, SYGVNS. V shed 3 bases, J shed 6 bases, and the junction held 4 bases outside the gene matches. The CDR3 totals 15 residues. DNA of the CDR3: TGTGCCAGCAGTGATCGCGGGACAGGGGATGAAAAACTGTTTTTT. It specifies CASSDRGTGDEKLFF.

The chain combines TRBV18 with TRBJ1-1; D is unclear. Germline V lookup: CDR1 KGHSH, CDR2 LQKENI. Trimming shortened V by 3 bases and J by 1 base, and 12 bases separated the two germline ends. The CDR3 runs to 15 residues. Here the CDR3 reads CASSPIPPGNTEAFF. For the CDR3, the DNA is TGTGCCAGCTCACCGATACCCCCGGGGAACACTGAAGCTTTCTTT.

This chain uses TRBV27 with TRBJ2-1; 14 bases match TRBD2. The CDR3 sequence is 18 residues long. CDR1 is MNHEY and CDR2 is SMNVEV in the germline V gene (reference sequence). The junction had 10 bases not matched to a gene; V was cut back by 5 bases and J by 4 bases. The CDR3 DNA sequence: TGTGCCAGCAGTCCACCAACGGGACTAGCGGGGGATTACAATGAGCAGTTCTTC. It translates to CASSPPTGLAGDYNEQFF.

This chain connects TRBV3-1 (or the pseudogene TRBV3-2) to TRBJ2-3, with 13 bases matching TRBD2. The germline V gene encodes CDR1 LGHDT and CDR2 YNNKEL (reference sequence). This CDR3 is 15 amino acids long. V shed 4 bases and J 7 bases; nucleotides not matched to a gene: 5. CDR3 residues: CASSPTSGGAHTQYF. In DNA form, the CDR3 reads TGTGCCAGCAGCCCTACTAGCGGGGGGGCACATACGCAGTATTTT.

CDR3 residues: CASSVAGGIDTQYF. CDR3 nucleotide sequence: TGTGCCAGCAGCGTAGCGGGGGGGATTGATACGCAGTATTTT. V gene TRBV9 combines with J gene TRBJ2-3; 8 bases are a match to TRBD2. J gave up 6 bases and V 0 bases, and 3 bases lay outside the gene matches. This CDR3 is 14 amino acids long. CDR1 SGDLS and CDR2 YYNGEE come from the germline V gene.

The rearrangement links TRBV10-3 to TRBJ1-1; 9 nucleotides line up with TRBD1. CDR3 length: 14 amino acids. The germline CDR1 and CDR2 sequences are ENHRY and SYGVKD. The V gene end was trimmed by 9 bases and the J gene end by 7 bases; junction bases not matched to a gene: 12. The CDR3 loop is CAMSPGQGLHEAFF. Written as DNA, the CDR3 is TGTGCCATGAGCCCGGGACAGGGTCTCCATGAAGCTTTCTTT.

V usage is TRBV6-2 or TRBV6-3 and J usage is TRBJ1-2, with D unclear. The germline V and J ends were trimmed by 5 bases and 2 bases, with 9 bases remaining between them. This CDR3 has 13 amino acids. CDR1 MNHEY and CDR2 SVGEGT come from the germline V gene. CDR3 sequence (DNA): TGTGCCAGCAGTCTTCCGGGGAACTATGGCTACACCTTC. It codes for CASSLPGNYGYTF.

The chain links TRBV10-1 to TRBJ1-6; D call uncertain. The CDR3 spans 13 residues. V was pared by 2 bases and J by 7 bases, with 6 bases between. CDR1 and CDR2 from the germline V gene are WNHNN and SYGVQD (reference sequence). DNA for the CDR3: TGCGCCAGCAGTGAGGCGGGGAATTCACCCCTCCACTTT. Protein: CASSEAGNSPLHF.

The chain uses TRBV28 and TRBJ1-2; D gene uncertain. Trimming removed 6 bases at V and 0 bases at J, with 14 bases between. CDR1 MDHEN and CDR2 SYDVKM come from the germline V gene. This CDR3 has 15 residues. The CDR3 nucleotides read TGTGCCAGCAGAAGTGCCCAGGCGACTAACTATGGCTACACCTTC. Its translation: CASRSAQATNYGYTF.

The chain couples TRBV2 to TRBJ2-1, with D possibly being TRBD2 (5 bases). The ends were cut back, 3 bases at V and 5 bases at J, with 8 bases in the middle. The CDR3 has 13 amino acids. In germline, CDR1 is SNHLY, CDR2 FYNNEI. CDR3 sequence reads: CASSEDFHNEQFF. In nucleotides, the CDR3 is TGTGCCAGCAGTGAGGACTTTCACAATGAGCAGTTCTTC.

This clone came up a few times. The chain combines TRBV19 with TRBJ2-2; 8 positions match TRBD1. This CDR3 is 14 amino acids long. V dropped 8 bases and J dropped 0; count of bases not matched to a gene: 2. Germline lookup yields CDR1 LNHDA and CDR2 SQIVND (reference sequence). The CDR3 sequence: CASAGQANTGELFF. CDR3 bases: TGTGCCAGTGCGGGACAGGCGAACACCGGGGAGCTGTTTTTT.

Details on this clone: An end of the junction differs from the germline gene, which may be a read error. This chain joins TRBV28 and TRBJ1-6; 9 bases fit TRBD1. CDR3 length: 12 amino acids. In germline, CDR1 is MDHEN, CDR2 SYDVKM. Here the CDR3 DNA reads TGTGCCAGCAGGCTTCGGGGACAGGGATCCGTTTTT. Its protein is CASRLRGQGSVF.

In its sample, this clone was seen once. This sequence joins TRBV12-5 and TRBJ1-1; the D is unclear. The CDR3 covers 16 residues. Germline values: CDR1 LGHNT, CDR2 FRNRAP. Trimming left V 0 bases short and J 3 bases short, with 14 bases between. The CDR3: CASGLVAGTVHTEAFF. The CDR3 nucleotides read TGTGCTAGTGGTTTGGTAGCAGGCACAGTACACACTGAAGCTTTCTTT.

This sequence joins TRBV19 and TRBJ1-1, with 8 bases matching TRBD1. Germline V gene sequence: CDR1 LNHDA, CDR2 SQIVND (reference sequence). J gave up 7 bases and V 7 bases, and 8 bases lay outside the gene matches. The CDR3 consists of 13 residues. CDR3 region: CASTPGQGGEAFF. The CDR3 DNA reads TGTGCCAGTACTCCAGGACAGGGCGGTGAAGCTTTCTTT.

The gene calls are TRBV12-3 or TRBV12-4 and TRBJ1-2; TRBD1 matches at 7 bases. The CDR3 covers 13 residues. V trimming: 7 bases; J trimming: 5 bases; junction bases outside the gene matches: 7. The CDR3 here is CASKTGSQYGYTF. Here the CDR3 DNA reads TGTGCCAGCAAGACAGGGTCCCAGTATGGCTACACCTTC.